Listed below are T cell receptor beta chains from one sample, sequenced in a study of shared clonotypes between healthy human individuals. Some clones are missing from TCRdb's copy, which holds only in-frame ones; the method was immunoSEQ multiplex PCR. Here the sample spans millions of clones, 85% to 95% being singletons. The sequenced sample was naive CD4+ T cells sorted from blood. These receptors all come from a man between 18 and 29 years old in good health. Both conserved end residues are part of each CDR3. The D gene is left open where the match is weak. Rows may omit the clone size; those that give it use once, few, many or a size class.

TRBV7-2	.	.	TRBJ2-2	CASSFGPSGELFF	TGTGCCAGCAGCTTCGGACCGAGCGGGGAGCTGTTTTTT
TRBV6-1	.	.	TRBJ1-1	CASSDRAGTEAFF	TGTGCCAGCAGTGACAGGGCTGGCACTGAAGCTTTCTTT
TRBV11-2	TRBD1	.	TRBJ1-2	CASSLAPTGEANYGYTF	TGTGCCAGCAGCTTAGCCCCCACAGGGGAAGCTAACTATGGCTACACCTTC
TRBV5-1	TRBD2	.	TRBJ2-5	CASSFLAGESMTQYF	TGCGCCAGCAGCTTTTTAGCGGGAGAGTCAATGACCCAGTACTTC
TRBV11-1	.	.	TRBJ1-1	CASSLEGGWNTEAFF	TGTGCCAGCAGCTTAGAAGGAGGATGGAACACTGAAGCTTTCTTT
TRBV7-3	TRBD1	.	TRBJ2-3	CASSLGGQGSDTQYF	TGTGCCAGCAGCTTAGGGGGACAGGGCTCCGATACGCAGTATTTT
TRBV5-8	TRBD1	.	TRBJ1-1	CASSALRQGGGTEAFF	TGTGCCAGCAGCGCCCTTCGACAGGGAGGTGGCACTGAAGCTTTCTTT
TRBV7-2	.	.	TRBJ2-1	CASSLGGGENTEQFF	TGTGCCAGCAGCTTAGGGGGAGGTGAGAATACTGAGCAGTTCTTC
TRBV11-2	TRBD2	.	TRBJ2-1	CASPSVSGSTDEQFF	TGTGCCAGCCCTTCCGTGAGCGGGAGTACCGATGAGCAGTTCTTC
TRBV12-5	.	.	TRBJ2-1	CASGLADNEQFF	TGTGCTAGTGGTTTGGCCGACAATGAGCAGTTCTTC
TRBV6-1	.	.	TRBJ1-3	CASSPTGGSGNTIYF	TGTGCCAGCAGTCCCACAGGCGGCTCTGGAAACACCATATATTTT
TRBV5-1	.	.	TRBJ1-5	CASSLESGNQPQHF	TGCGCCAGCAGCTTGGAATCTGGGAATCAGCCCCAGCATTTT
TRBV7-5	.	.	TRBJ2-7	CARSSTNNRGYEQYF	TGTGCCAGAAGCTCCACGAACAACAGGGGATACGAGCAGTACTTC
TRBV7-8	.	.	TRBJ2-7	CASSLTWQSSYEQYF	TGTGCCAGCAGCTTGACTTGGCAAAGCTCCTACGAGCAGTACTTC
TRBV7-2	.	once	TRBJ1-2	CASSPSGGYGYTF	TGTGCCAGCAGCCCCTCGGGCGGGTATGGCTACACCTTC
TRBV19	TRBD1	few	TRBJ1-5	CASSTTGGNQPQHF	TGTGCCAGTAGTACCACAGGGGGAAATCAGCCCCAGCATTTT
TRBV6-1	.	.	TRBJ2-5	CASSDQGPPETQYF	TGTGCCAGCAGTGATCAGGGCCCCCCAGAGACCCAGTACTTC
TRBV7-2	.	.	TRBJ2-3	CASSLAYTDTQYF	TGTGCCAGCAGCTTAGCGTACACAGATACGCAGTATTTT
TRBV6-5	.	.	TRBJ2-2	CASKRGVKNTGELFF	TGTGCCAGCAAGCGCGGGGTAAAAAACACCGGGGAGCTGTTTTTT
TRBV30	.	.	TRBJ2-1	CAWSGWGKGNNEQFF	TGTGCCTGGAGTGGGTGGGGAAAAGGTAACAATGAGCAGTTCTTC
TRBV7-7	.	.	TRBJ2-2	CASSPGLTGELFF	TGTGCTAGCAGCCCGGGCCTCACCGGGGAGCTGTTTTTT
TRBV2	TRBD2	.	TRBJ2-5	CASRGGAGREETQYF	TGTGCCAGCAGGGGAGGGGCAGGGCGAGAAGAGACCCAGTACTTC
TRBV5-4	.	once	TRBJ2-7	CASRSRVLCEQYF	TGTGCCAGCAGATCTAGGGTTCTTTGCGAGCAGTACTTC
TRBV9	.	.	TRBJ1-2	CASSVDWDYGYTF	TGTGCCAGCAGCGTAGATTGGGACTATGGCTACACCTTC
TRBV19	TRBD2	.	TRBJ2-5	CASSKGLAGGEQETQYF	TGTGCCAGTAGTAAGGGACTAGCGGGAGGGGAACAAGAGACCCAGTACTTC
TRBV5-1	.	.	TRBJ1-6	CASSLSGANSNSPLHF	TGCGCCAGCAGTCTCTCCGGGGCTAACTCTAATTCACCCCTCCACTTT
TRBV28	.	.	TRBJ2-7	CASSFLGYFSGDPSYEQYF	TGTGCCAGCAGTTTTCTTGGGTATTTTTCCGGGGACCCCTCCTACGAGCAGTACTTC
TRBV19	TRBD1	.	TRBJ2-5	CASSKGTVSRSAETQYF	TGTGCCAGTAGTAAAGGGACAGTATCACGGTCAGCGGAGACCCAGTACTTC
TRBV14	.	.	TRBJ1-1	CASSQRLGGNTEAFF	TGTGCCAGCAGCCAACGCCTTGGGGGGAACACTGAAGCTTTCTTT
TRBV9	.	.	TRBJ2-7	CASSGGRRNYEQYF	TGTGCCAGCAGTGGGGGCCGGAGGAACTACGAGCAGTACTTC
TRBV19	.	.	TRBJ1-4	CASSSESGNEKLFF	TGTGCCAGTAGTTCCGAGTCCGGAAATGAAAAACTGTTTTTT
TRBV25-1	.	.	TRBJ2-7	CASKVPGSYEQYF	TGTGCCAGCAAAGTTCCCGGATCCTACGAGCAGTACTTC
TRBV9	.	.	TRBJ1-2	CASSASPGTYGYTF	TGTGCCAGCAGTGCTTCCCCGGGGACCTATGGCTACACCTTC
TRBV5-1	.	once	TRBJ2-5	CASSLEKEYWEETQYF	TGCGCCAGCAGCTTGGAGAAGGAATACTGGGAAGAGACCCAGTACTTC
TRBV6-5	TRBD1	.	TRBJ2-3	CASSYQGAKTDTQYF	TGTGCCAGCAGTTACCAGGGGGCGAAGACAGATACGCAGTATTTT
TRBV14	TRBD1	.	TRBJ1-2	CASSLPGQSNYGYTF	TGTGCCAGCAGCCTACCGGGACAGAGTAACTATGGCTACACCTTC
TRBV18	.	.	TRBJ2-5	CASSQLAGRAETQYF	TGTGCCAGTTCACAATTGGCAGGTAGGGCGGAGACCCAGTACTTC
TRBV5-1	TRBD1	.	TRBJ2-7	CASCFELTGPYEQYF	TGCGCCAGCTGCTTCGAGCTGACAGGGCCCTACGAGCAGTACTTC
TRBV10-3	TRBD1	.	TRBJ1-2	CAISEPDRGLNYGYTF	TGTGCCATCAGTGAGCCAGACAGGGGGCTGAACTATGGCTACACCTTC
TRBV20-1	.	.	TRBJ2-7	CSAGAPYEQYF	TGCAGTGCTGGGGCTCCCTACGAGCAGTACTTC
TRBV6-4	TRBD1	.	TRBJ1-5	CANTGGNQPQHF	TGTGCCAATACAGGGGGCAATCAGCCCCAGCATTTT
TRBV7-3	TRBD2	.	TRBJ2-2	CASSPPLRGGGTGELFF	TGTGCCAGCAGCCCGCCTTTGCGGGGGGGAGGCACCGGGGAGCTGTTTTTT
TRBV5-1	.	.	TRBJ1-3	CASSLDAGSGNTIYF	TGCGCCAGCAGCTTGGATGCAGGCTCTGGAAACACCATATATTTT
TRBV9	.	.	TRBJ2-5	CASSVGGGRIQETQYF	TGTGCCAGCAGCGTAGGTGGTGGGAGGATTCAAGAGACCCAGTACTTC
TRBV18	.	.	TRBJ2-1	CASSPPFRDTEFF	TGTGCCAGCTCACCACCGTTCCGGGACACCGAATTCTTC
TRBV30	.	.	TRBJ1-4	CAWTRDRILLDEKLFF	TGTGCCTGGACACGAGACAGGATTCTCTTAGATGAAAAACTGTTTTTT
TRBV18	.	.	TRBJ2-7	CASSPPGRHAYEQYF	TGTGCCAGCTCACCACCGGGACGCCATGCCTACGAGCAGTACTTC
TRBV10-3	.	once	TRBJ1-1	CAVQGPTEAFF	TGTGCCGTACAGGGTCCCACTGAAGCTTTCTTT
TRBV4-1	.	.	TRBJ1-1	CASSQVGLNTEAFF	TGCGCCAGCAGCCAAGTCGGCCTGAACACTGAAGCTTTCTTT
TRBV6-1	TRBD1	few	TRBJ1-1	CASSQGTGGTLNTEAFF	TGTGCCAGCAGTCAAGGGACAGGAGGGACTCTGAACACTGAAGCTTTCTTT
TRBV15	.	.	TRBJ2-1	CATSRVPLGAHEQFF	TGTGCCACCAGCAGAGTACCGTTAGGGGCCCATGAGCAGTTCTTC
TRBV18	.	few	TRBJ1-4	CASSHDPGTNEKLFF	TGTGCCAGCTCTCACGACCCCGGAACTAATGAAAAACTGTTTTTT
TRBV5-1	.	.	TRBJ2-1	CASSLGRQHNNEQFF	TGCGCCAGCAGCTTGGGGCGACAGCACAACAATGAGCAGTTCTTC
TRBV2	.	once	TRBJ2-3	CASRNYNYTQYF	TGTGCCAGCAGGAACTACAATTATACGCAGTATTTT